A selection of T cell receptor beta chains follows, all from one sample in a study of blood T cells in healthy people across ages. TCRdb reanalysed the 5' RACE reads using MiXCR and keeps one entry per CDR3 protein. The sample carries about 1,000,000 distinct CDR3 sequences, under 55% recorded once. The specimen was blood. Receptor source: a woman in her sixties or seventies in good health. Each CDR3 is given with its conserved first and last residue. A D gene is named only where the DNA matches it firmly. Size tells how often a clone was seen (once, few, many) or the class of an expanded clone, and some rows leave it out.

J	D	size	V	DNA	CDR3
TRBJ2-3	TRBD2	-	TRBV5-8	TGTGCCAGCAGCCATCCCCTAGCGGGTAGCACAGATACGCAGTATTTT	CASSHPLAGSTDTQYF
TRBJ1-2	-	few	TRBV12-3/TRBV12-4	TGTGCCAGCAGTTTAGTGGGCAGGAACTATGGCTACACCTTC	CASSLVGRNYGYTF
TRBJ2-3	-	-	TRBV27	TGTGCCAGCGGGTGGTACCCGCCTAGCACAGATACGCAGTATTTT	CASGWYPPSTDTQYF
TRBJ2-1	-	-	TRBV27	TGTGCCAGCAGTTCACCAGCCTGGGACAAACGGTACAATGAGCAGTTCTTC	CASSSPAWDKRYNEQFF
TRBJ2-1	-	-	TRBV3-1	TGTGCCAGCAGCCAAGGGACTACTCGCTACAATGAGCAGTTCTTC	CASSQGTTRYNEQFF
TRBJ2-5	TRBD2	many	TRBV20-1	TGCAGTGCCCCCCCATACCGGGACGCCGGGGGGGAGACCCAGTACTTC	CSAPPYRDAGGETQYF
TRBJ2-5	TRBD1	-	TRBV28	TGTGCCAGCAGTAGCCTACAGGGGTTAGAACAAGAGACCCAGTACTTC	CASSSLQGLEQETQYF
TRBJ1-1	-	few	TRBV5-6	TGTGCCAGCAGCCACCCTAGGACGGCAGATGAAGCTTTCTTT	CASSHPRTADEAFF
TRBJ2-1	-	few	TRBV30	TGTGCCTGGAGTGTACTTGGGGGCGGTGTCTCCTACAATGAGCAGTTCTTC	CAWSVLGGGVSYNEQFF
TRBJ2-7	TRBD1	few	TRBV6-6	TGTGCCAGCAGTACTCGGACAGGGACCTACGAGCAGTACTTC	CASSTRTGTYEQYF
TRBJ2-1	-	-	TRBV10-1	TGCGCCAGCAGTTCAGACAGGTTCAGCTCCTACAATGAGCAGTTCTTC	CASSSDRFSSYNEQFF
TRBJ1-5	TRBD1	once	TRBV6-2/TRBV6-3	TGTGCCAGCAGTAGAGAGACAGGGGTGGGAGGACAGCCCCAGCATTTT	CASSRETGVGGQPQHF
TRBJ2-7	-	-	TRBV29-1	TGCAGCGTAGCCGGGACCGCTTCCATCGAGCAGTACTTC	CSVAGTASIEQYF
TRBJ1-2	TRBD1	-	TRBV29-1	TGCAGCGTCGGGACAGGGGGTTATGGCTACACCTTC	CSVGTGGYGYTF
TRBJ2-3	TRBD2	few	TRBV27	TGTGCCAGCAGTTTCCCAAGGACTAGCGGGAGATGGTATACGCAGTATTTT	CASSFPRTSGRWYTQYF
TRBJ1-1	-	-	TRBV9	TGTGCCAGCAGCACACAGGACAAGGTGAACACTGAAGCTTTCTTT	CASSTQDKVNTEAFF
TRBJ2-1	TRBD2	-	TRBV4-2	TGTGCCAGCAGTCCCTCGACTAGCGGGAGTTCGCAGTTCTTC	CASSPSTSGSSQFF
TRBJ1-1	-	-	TRBV6-6	TGTGCCAGCATCCCAAGGGAGGAGTCCCTTATGAGCACTGAAGCTTTCTTT	CASIPREESLMSTEAFF
TRBJ2-1	TRBD2	few	TRBV6-4	TGTGCCAGCAGTGTACTAGCGAACTACAATGAGCAGTTCTTC	CASSVLANYNEQFF
TRBJ2-5	TRBD2	-	TRBV5-1	TGCGCCAGCAGCTTGTTGGGGACTAGAGGAGAGACCCAGTACTTC	CASSLLGTRGETQYF
TRBJ2-1	TRBD2	many	TRBV12-3/TRBV12-4	TGTGCCAGCAGGTTGGGGACTACTCACAATGAGCAGTTCTTC	CASRLGTTHNEQFF
TRBJ2-2	-	-	TRBV29-1	TGCAGCGTTGAAGACTCCCCTCCCTCCGGGACCGGGGAGCTGTTTTTT	CSVEDSPPSGTGELFF
TRBJ2-7	TRBD2	-	TRBV7-9	TGTGCCAGCAGCCGGAGGACTAGCTTAGCCTACGAGCAGTACTTC	CASSRRTSLAYEQYF
TRBJ2-1	TRBD2	-	TRBV18	TGTGCCAGCTCACCATCTTTTACTAGCGGGGGAAGCTCCTACAATGAGCAGTTCTTC	CASSPSFTSGGSSYNEQFF
TRBJ2-7	-	-	TRBV12-3/TRBV12-4	TGTGCCAGCAGTCCACAGGACGGGTCCTACGAGCAGTACTTC	CASSPQDGSYEQYF
TRBJ2-7	TRBD2	-	TRBV11-2	TGTGCCAGCAACCTAATAGCGGGAGTGGGCGAGCAGTACTTC	CASNLIAGVGEQYF
TRBJ2-7	-	-	TRBV13	TGTGCCAGCAGCTCATCGGAGGGCCTCCATGGCGAGCAGTACTTC	CASSSSEGLHGEQYF
TRBJ2-1	-	-	TRBV27	TGTGCCCGCAGTTTTGCTAGATGGGATGAGCAGTTCTTC	CARSFARWDEQFF
TRBJ2-1	TRBD2	-	TRBV27	TGTGCCAGCAGTTTAGTTCCAGGGACTAGCGGGAGGATCCATGAGCAGTTCTTC	CASSLVPGTSGRIHEQFF
TRBJ1-1	-	-	TRBV9	TGTGCCAGCAGCCCCCATCCTGCGGGAGGAGGGACTGAAGCTTTCTTT	CASSPHPAGGGTEAFF
TRBJ2-5	TRBD2	-	TRBV5-1	TGCGCCAGCAATGCCGGGACTAGCGAAGAGACCCAGTACTTC	CASNAGTSEETQYF
TRBJ2-7	-	-	TRBV28	TGTGCCAGCAGTCTTGAAGGATGGTCCTACGAGCAGTACTTC	CASSLEGWSYEQYF
TRBJ2-7	-	-	TRBV9	TGTGCCAGCAGCGTAGGGGGTAGCCGCTACGAGCAGTACTTC	CASSVGGSRYEQYF
TRBJ1-2	-	few	TRBV27	TGTGCCAGCAGTCTTGACTTAGGGTATGGCTACACCTTC	CASSLDLGYGYTF
TRBJ1-2	-	few	TRBV4-2	TGTGCCAGCAGCCAAGAAACGGGAAACTATGGCTACACCTTC	CASSQETGNYGYTF
TRBJ2-5	-	few	TRBV29-1	TGCAGCGTTGTAGGCGGAGCCGGGGAGACCCAGTACTTC	CSVVGGAGETQYF
TRBJ1-1	-	few	TRBV29-1	TGCAGCGTTGCGACCCCCGAAGCTTTCTTT	CSVATPEAFF
TRBJ2-1	TRBD1	-	TRBV7-2	TGTGCCAGCAGCCTCGCCGGGACAGGGGGCTCGGATGAGCAGTTCTTC	CASSLAGTGGSDEQFF
TRBJ1-1	TRBD1	-	TRBV28	TGTGCCAGCGAAACAGGGGCGATGAACACTGAAGCTTTCTTT	CASETGAMNTEAFF
TRBJ2-7	TRBD2	few	TRBV20-1	TGCAGTGCTAGAGCCCAATCTACGGGGGGGCTAGGCCACGAGCAGTACTTC	CSARAQSTGGLGHEQYF
TRBJ1-2	-	-	TRBV27	TGTGCCAGCAGACCTCCGGGACGTAACTATGGCTACACCTTC	CASRPPGRNYGYTF
TRBJ2-1	-	many	TRBV15	TGTGCCACCAGCAGATGGACAGACGACTCCTACAATGAGCAGTTCTTC	CATSRWTDDSYNEQFF
TRBJ2-5	TRBD2	-	TRBV7-3	TGTGCCAGCAGGACCACGACGGGGCGGGGGTACAATGAGCAGTACTTC	CASRTTTGRGYNEQYF